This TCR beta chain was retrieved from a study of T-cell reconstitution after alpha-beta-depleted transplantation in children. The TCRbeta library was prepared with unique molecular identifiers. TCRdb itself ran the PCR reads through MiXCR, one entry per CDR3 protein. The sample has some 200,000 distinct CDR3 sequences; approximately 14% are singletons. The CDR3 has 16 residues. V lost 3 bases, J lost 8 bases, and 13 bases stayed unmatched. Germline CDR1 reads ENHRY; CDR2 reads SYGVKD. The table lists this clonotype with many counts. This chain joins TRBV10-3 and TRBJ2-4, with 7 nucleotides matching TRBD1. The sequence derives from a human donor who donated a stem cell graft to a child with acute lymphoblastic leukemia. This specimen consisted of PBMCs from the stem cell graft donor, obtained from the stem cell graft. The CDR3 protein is CAISEEGAMPGDIQYF. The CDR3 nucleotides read TGTGCCATCAGTGAAGAGGGGGCGATGCCCGGGGACATTCAGTACTTC.